The sequence of this T cell receptor (beta chain) was determined in a study of patients and donors after allogeneic stem cell transplantation. TCRdb itself ran the RT-PCR reads through MiXCR, one entry per CDR3 protein. The data contain approximately 250,000 distinct CDR3 sequences, roughly 15% of them singletons. This clonotype showed up just a few times. The CDR3 extends over 15 amino acids. V trimming: 5 bases; J trimming: 6 bases; junction bases outside the gene matches: 10. The J gene is TRBJ2-1, the V gene TRBV12-3 or TRBV12-4, with 7 bases that match TRBD1. The sequence was collected from a human donor who was either an allogeneic HSCT recipient or a stem cell or donor lymphocyte infusion donor (not recorded which). It is not recorded whose cells these are; they may come from a transplant donor. The sample taken for sequencing was blood, either unsorted or a sorted T cell fraction (not recorded which). Here the CDR3 reads CASSDAGTALNEQFF. The CDR3 DNA reads as TGTGCCAGCAGTGACGCCGGGACAGCTCTCAATGAGCAGTTCTTC.